A selection of T cell receptor beta chains follows, all from one sample in a study of blood T cell repertoires in COVID-19. Profiling relied on immunoSEQ multiplex PCR, and the TCRdb table lists in-frame clones only, not all of them. The sample has 300,000 or so clones, around four fifths seen once. Sequencing used peripheral blood. The source is a woman in her fifties or sixties with active or convalescent COVID-19. Both conserved end residues are part of each CDR3. A D gene is named only where the DNA matches it firmly. Expanded clones are given a class, and other clones once, few, many or no size at all.

clone size	D gene	V gene	J gene	CDR3 DNA	CDR3 protein
NA	NA	TRBV7-8	TRBJ2-2	TGTGCCAGCAGCTTAGTGGGCAGGGGACACCTAAACACCGGGGAGCTGTTTTTT	CASSLVGRGHLNTGELFF
NA	TRBD2	TRBV5-1	TRBJ2-7	TGCGCCAGCAGCTTGGTTGTTAGCGGGAACAACGAGCAGTACTTC	CASSLVVSGNNEQYF
NA	NA	TRBV28	TRBJ1-2	TGTGCCAGCAGTTCCCTACTACCCTATGGCTACACCTTC	CASSSLLPYGYTF
once	TRBD2	TRBV3-1/TRBV3-2	TRBJ2-1	TGTGCCAGCTCCGGGACTAGCGGATACAATGAGCAGTTCTTC	CASSGTSGYNEQFF
NA	NA	TRBV30	TRBJ1-1	TGTGCCTGGAACAGGGCCCTGAACACTGAAGCTTTCTTT	CAWNRALNTEAFF
NA	TRBD1	TRBV5-1	TRBJ2-5	TGCGCCAGCAGCCCCAATACAGGGGCACAGACCCAGTACTTC	CASSPNTGAQTQYF
once	NA	TRBV18	TRBJ2-1	TGTGCCAGCTCACCAGAGTCCTACAATGAGCAGTTCTTC	CASSPESYNEQFF
once	NA	TRBV19	TRBJ1-2	TGTGCCAGTAGTAATGGACATGGTAACTATGGCTACACCTTC	CASSNGHGNYGYTF
NA	NA	TRBV29-1	TRBJ2-7	TGCAGCGGTTTAAAGGGGGGGGCCGAGCAGTACTTC	CSGLKGGAEQYF
NA	NA	TRBV24-1	TRBJ2-7	TGTGCCACCAGTGACCCCCGCGGGGATTCCTACGAGCAGTACTTC	CATSDPRGDSYEQYF
few	TRBD1	TRBV6-5	TRBJ2-5	TGTGCCAGCAGTTACTCGTACAGGGGACGCGAGACCCAGTACTTC	CASSYSYRGRETQYF
many	NA	TRBV5-5	TRBJ2-2	TGTGCCAGCAGCTTGTTTACGGGACTGAGGGCCGGGGAGCTGTTTTTT	CASSLFTGLRAGELFF